This TCR beta chain is drawn from a study of blood T cell repertoires in COVID-19. Only in-frame clones appear in the TCRdb table, and some are missing; sequencing was by immunoSEQ multiplex PCR. The data contain about 35,000 clones, about four fifths of them seen just once; the ten biggest clones take up approximately 3.7%. The CDR3 loop spans 15 amino acids. The germline V and J ends were trimmed by 6 bases and 0 bases, with 15 bases remaining between them. The germline V gene encodes CDR1 MDHEN and CDR2 SYDVKM. Input material: peripheral blood. The genes are TRBV28 and TRBJ2-7; D is ambiguous. This sequence was found in a man aged 45-60 years with acute or convalescent COVID-19. CDR3 region: CASSPIEVISYEQYF. The CDR3 coding sequence is TGTGCCAGCAGCCCTATAGAGGTTATCTCCTACGAGCAGTACTTC.